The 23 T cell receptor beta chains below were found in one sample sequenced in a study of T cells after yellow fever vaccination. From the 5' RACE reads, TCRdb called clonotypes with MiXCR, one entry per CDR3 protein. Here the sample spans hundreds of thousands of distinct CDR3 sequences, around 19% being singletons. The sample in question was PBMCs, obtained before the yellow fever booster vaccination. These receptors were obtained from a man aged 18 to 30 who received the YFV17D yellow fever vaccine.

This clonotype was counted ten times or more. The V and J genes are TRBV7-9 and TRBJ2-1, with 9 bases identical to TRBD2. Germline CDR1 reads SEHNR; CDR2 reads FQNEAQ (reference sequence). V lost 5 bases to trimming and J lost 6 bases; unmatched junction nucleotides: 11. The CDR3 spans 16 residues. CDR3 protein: CASSTTGLAIPNEQFF. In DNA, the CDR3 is TGTGCCAGCAGCACAACGGGACTAGCTATTCCCAATGAGCAGTTCTTC.

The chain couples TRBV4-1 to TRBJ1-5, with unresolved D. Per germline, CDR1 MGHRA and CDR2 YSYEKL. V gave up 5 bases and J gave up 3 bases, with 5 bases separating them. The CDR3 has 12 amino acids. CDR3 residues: CASSGPNQPQHF. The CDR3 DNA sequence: TGCGCCAGCAGCGGTCCCAATCAGCCCCAGCATTTT.

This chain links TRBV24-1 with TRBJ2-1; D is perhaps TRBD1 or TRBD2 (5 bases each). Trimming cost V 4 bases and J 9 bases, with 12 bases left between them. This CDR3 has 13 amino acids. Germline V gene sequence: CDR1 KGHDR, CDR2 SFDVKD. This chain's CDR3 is CATSEGDSPEQFF. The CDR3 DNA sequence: TGTGCCACCAGTGAGGGGGATTCCCCTGAGCAGTTCTTC.

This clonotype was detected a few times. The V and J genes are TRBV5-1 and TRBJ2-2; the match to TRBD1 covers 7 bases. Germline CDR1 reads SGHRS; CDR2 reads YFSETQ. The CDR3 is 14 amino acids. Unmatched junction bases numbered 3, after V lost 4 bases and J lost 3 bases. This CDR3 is CASSRGQDTGELFF. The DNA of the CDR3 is TGCGCCAGCAGCAGGGGGCAGGACACCGGGGAGCTGTTTTTT. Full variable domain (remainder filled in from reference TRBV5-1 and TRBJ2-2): KAGVTQTPRYLIKTRGQQVTLSCSPISGHRSVSWYQQTPGQGLQFLFEYFSETQRNKGNFPGRFSGRQFSNSRSEMNVSTLELGDSALYLCASSRGQDTGELFFGEGSRLTVL.

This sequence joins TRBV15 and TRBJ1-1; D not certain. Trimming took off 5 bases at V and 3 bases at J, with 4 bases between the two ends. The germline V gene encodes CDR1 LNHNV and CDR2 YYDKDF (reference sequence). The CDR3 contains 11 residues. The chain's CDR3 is CATSLDTEAFF. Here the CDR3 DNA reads TGTGCCACCAGCCTCGACACTGAAGCTTTCTTT.

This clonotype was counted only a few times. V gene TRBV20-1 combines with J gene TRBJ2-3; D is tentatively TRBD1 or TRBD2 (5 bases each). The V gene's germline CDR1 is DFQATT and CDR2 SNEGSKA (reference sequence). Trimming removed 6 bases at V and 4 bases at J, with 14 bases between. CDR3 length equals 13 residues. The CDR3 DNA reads TGCAGTGCGAGGGGACGGGTGCCAGATACGCAGTATTTT. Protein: CSARGRVPDTQYF.

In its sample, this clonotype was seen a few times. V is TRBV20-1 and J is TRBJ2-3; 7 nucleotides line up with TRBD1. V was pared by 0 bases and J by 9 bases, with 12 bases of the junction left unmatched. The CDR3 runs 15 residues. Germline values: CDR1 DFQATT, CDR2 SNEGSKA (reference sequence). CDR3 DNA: TGCAGTGCTAGAGATGCCTCGGACAGGTCTACGACGCAGTATTTT. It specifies CSARDASDRSTTQYF.

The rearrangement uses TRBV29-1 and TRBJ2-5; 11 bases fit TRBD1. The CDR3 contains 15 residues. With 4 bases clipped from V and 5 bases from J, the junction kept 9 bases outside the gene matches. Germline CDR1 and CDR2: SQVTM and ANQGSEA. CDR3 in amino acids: CSVVPGQGARETQYF. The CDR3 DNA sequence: TGCAGCGTTGTTCCCGGACAGGGGGCTCGGGAGACCCAGTACTTC.

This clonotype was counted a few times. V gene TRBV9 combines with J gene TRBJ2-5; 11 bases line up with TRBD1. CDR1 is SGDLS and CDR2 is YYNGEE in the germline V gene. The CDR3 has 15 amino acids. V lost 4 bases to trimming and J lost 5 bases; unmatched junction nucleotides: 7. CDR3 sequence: CASSPGQGAPETQYF. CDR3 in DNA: TGTGCCAGCAGCCCAGGACAGGGGGCGCCGGAGACCCAGTACTTC.

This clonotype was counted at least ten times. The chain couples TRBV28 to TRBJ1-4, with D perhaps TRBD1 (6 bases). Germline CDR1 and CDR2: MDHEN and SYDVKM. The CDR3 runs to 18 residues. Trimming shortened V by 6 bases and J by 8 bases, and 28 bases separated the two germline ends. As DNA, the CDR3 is TGTGCCAGCAGCCCATTTGGCACAGGGCGGGGACGTGGGGAAAAACTGTTTTTT. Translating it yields CASSPFGTGRGRGEKLFF.

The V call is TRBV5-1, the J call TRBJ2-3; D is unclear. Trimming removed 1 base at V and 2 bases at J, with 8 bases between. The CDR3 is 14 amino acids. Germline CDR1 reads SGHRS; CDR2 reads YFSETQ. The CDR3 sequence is CASSLTRDTDTQYF. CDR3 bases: TGCGCCAGCAGCTTGACGCGAGACACAGATACGCAGTATTTT.

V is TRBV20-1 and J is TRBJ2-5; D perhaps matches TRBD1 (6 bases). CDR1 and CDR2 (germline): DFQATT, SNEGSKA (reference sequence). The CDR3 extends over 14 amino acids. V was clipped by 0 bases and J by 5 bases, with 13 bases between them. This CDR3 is CSARDWAGEETQYF. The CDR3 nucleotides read TGCAGTGCTAGAGATTGGGCAGGGGAGGAGACCCAGTACTTC.

CDR3 region: CASSQGGSSGRETQYF. The CDR3 DNA reads TGCGCCAGCAGCCAAGGGGGCTCCTCCGGGCGGGAGACCCAGTACTTC. V is TRBV4-1 and J is TRBJ2-5, with a weak D call TRBD1 (5 bases). Between the trimmed V and J ends, which lost 1 base and 5 bases, there was a span of 17 bases. The CDR3 spans 16 residues. Looked up from germline, CDR1 is MGHRA and CDR2 is YSYEKL.

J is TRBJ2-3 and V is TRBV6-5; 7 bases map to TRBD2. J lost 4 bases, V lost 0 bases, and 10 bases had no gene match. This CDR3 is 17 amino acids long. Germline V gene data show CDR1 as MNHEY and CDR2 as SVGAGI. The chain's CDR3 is CASSYSNTAGWADTQYF. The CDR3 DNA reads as TGTGCCAGCAGTTACTCGAATACAGCGGGGTGGGCAGATACGCAGTATTTT.

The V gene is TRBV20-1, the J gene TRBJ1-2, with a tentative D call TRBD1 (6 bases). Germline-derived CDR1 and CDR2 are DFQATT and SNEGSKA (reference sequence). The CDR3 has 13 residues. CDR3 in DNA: TGCAGGGGGGCCGGGACATCCCACTATGGCTACACCTTC. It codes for CRGAGTSHYGYTF.

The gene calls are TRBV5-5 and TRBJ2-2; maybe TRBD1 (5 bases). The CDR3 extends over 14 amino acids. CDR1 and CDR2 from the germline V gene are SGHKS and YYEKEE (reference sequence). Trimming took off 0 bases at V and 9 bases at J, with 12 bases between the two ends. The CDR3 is CASSLEQGGWELFF. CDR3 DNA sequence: TGTGCCAGCAGCTTGGAGCAGGGCGGCTGGGAGCTGTTTTTT.

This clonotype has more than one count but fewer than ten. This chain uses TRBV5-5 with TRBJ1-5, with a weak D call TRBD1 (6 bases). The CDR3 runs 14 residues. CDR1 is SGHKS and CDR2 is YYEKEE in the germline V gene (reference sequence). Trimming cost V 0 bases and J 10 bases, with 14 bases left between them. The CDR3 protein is CASSLVPGAGPQHF. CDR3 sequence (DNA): TGTGCCAGCAGCTTGGTTCCGGGGGCAGGCCCCCAGCATTTT.

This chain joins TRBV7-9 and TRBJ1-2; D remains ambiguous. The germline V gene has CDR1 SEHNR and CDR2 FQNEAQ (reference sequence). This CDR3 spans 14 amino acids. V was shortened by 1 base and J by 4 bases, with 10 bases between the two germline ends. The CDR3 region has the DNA TGTGCCAGCAGCTTAGTGGCACGGATCTATGGCTACACCTTC. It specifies CASSLVARIYGYTF.

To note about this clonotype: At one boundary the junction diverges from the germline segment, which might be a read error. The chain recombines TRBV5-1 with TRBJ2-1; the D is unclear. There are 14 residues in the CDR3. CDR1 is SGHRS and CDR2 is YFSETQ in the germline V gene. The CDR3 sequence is CASRLVSPFNEQFF. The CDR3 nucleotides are TGCGCCAGCAGGTTGGTAAGCCCCTTCAATGAGCAGTTCTTC.

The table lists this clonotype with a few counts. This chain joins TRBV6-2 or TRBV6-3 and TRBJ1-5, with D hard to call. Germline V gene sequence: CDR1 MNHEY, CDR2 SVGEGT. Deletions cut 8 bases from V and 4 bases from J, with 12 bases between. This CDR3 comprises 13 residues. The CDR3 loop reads CASSRRANQPQHF. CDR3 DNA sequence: TGTGCCAGCTCCCGGAGGGCGAATCAGCCCCAGCATTTT.

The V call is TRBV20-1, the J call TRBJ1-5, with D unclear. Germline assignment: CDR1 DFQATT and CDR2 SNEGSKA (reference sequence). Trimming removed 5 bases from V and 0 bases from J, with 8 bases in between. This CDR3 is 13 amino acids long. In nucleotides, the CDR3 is TGCAGTGCTCAGACGGATAGCAATCAGCCCCAGCATTTT. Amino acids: CSAQTDSNQPQHF.

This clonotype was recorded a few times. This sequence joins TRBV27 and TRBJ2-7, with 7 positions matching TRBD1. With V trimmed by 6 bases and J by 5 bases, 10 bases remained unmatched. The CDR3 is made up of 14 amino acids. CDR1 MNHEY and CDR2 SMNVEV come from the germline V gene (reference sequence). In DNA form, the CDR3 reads TGTGCCAGCAGCCGTAAGACCGGGACAGACGAGCAGTACGTC. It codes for CASSRKTGTDEQYV.

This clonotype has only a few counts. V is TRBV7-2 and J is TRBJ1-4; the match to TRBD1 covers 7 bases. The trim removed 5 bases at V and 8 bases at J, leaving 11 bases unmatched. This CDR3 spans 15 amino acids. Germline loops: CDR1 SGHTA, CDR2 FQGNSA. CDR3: CASSPQTGKGEKLFF. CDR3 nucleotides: TGTGCCAGCAGCCCTCAGACAGGGAAGGGGGAAAAACTGTTTTTT.